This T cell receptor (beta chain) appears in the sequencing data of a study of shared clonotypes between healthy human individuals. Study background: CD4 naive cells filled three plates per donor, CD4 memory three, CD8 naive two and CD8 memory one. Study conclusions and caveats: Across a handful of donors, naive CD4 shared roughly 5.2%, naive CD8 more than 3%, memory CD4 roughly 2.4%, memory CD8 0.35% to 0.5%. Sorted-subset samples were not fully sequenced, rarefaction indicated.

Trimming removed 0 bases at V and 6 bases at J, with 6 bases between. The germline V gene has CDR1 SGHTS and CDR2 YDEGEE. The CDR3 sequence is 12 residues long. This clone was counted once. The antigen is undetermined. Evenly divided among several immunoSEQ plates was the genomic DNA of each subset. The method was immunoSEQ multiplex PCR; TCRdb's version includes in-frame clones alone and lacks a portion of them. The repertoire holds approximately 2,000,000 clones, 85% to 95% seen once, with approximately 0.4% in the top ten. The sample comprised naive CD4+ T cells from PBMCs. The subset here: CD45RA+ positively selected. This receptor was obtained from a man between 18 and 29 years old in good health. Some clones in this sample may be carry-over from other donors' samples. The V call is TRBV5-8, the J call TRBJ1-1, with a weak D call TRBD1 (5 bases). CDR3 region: CASSLVRAEAFF. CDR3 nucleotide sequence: TGTGCCAGCAGCTTGGTCAGGGCTGAAGCTTTCTTT.